This T cell receptor (beta chain) comes out of a study of blood T cell repertoires in COVID-19. Measured with immunoSEQ multiplex PCR; TCRdb has only the in-frame clones, and not every one. The sample carries approximately 77,000 clones, 85% recorded once. This clone has a single count. This receptor was taken from a man over 45 with COVID-19, enrolled during active disease. Sequencing was performed on peripheral blood.

The CDR3 is CATSTGNDQPQHF. As DNA, the CDR3 is TGTGCCACATCGACAGGGAACGATCAGCCCCAGCATTTT. The chain employs TRBV24-1 and TRBJ1-5; 7 bases line up with TRBD1. CDR1 KGHDR and CDR2 SFDVKD come from the germline V gene. This CDR3 has 13 residues. V was pared by 10 bases and J by 5 bases, with 7 bases of the junction left unmatched.